Following are 10 T cell receptor beta chains from one sample sequenced in a study of cytomegalovirus exposure and HLA in healthy donors. Both 60 Vbeta primers and 13 Jbeta primers went into the PCR. The method was immunoSEQ multiplex PCR; TCRdb's version includes in-frame clones alone and lacks a portion of them. The sample holds around 110,000 clones, 65% to 90% seen once. The sequencing input was PBMCs. The receptors originated from a young man in good health and CMV-seronegative.

The V gene is TRBV5-1, the J gene TRBJ2-2; TRBD2 aligns across 12 bases. In germline, CDR1 is SGHRS, CDR2 YFSETQ. The CDR3 totals 16 residues. Trimming at V came to 3 bases and at J to 0 bases, leaving 0 bases not matched to a gene. This CDR3 reads CASSWTSGANTGELFF. The DNA of the CDR3 is TGCGCCAGCAGCTGGACTAGCGGGGCGAACACCGGGGAGCTGTTTTTT.

V and J are TRBV11-2 and TRBJ2-7, with TRBD2 matching 13 bases. J was trimmed by 0 bases and V by 3 bases; bases with no gene match: 5. The CDR3 runs 17 residues. CDR1 is SGHAT and CDR2 is FQNNGV in the germline V gene. The CDR3 is CASSFGTSGVSSYEQYF. CDR3 DNA sequence: TGTGCCAGCAGCTTTGGGACTAGCGGGGTTAGCTCCTACGAGCAGTACTTC.

This chain joins TRBV5-1 and TRBJ1-1; TRBD1 aligns across 9 bases. The CDR3 length is 14 residues. With 4 bases clipped from V and 6 bases from J, the junction kept 7 bases outside the gene matches. Germline V gene data show CDR1 as SGHRS and CDR2 as YFSETQ. The CDR3 DNA sequence: TGCGCCAGCAGCCGGGACAGGGCGACTCCTGAAGCTTTCTTT. Protein: CASSRDRATPEAFF.

This clone occurred many times. The chain has TRBV6-5 and TRBJ1-1; weak D call: TRBD1 (5 bases). The CDR3 extends over 13 amino acids. V lost 4 bases, J lost 3 bases, and 9 bases lay in between. The germline CDR1 and CDR2 sequences are MNHEY and SVGAGI. CDR3 nucleotides: TGTGCCAGCAGTTTTGACAGTTACACTGAAGCTTTCTTT. Its protein is CASSFDSYTEAFF.

The gene calls are TRBV2 and TRBJ1-2; a weak D match, TRBD1 (5 bases). The CDR3 sequence is 15 residues long. Per germline, CDR1 SNHLY and CDR2 FYNNEI. V shed 4 bases and J shed 2 bases, with 14 bases lying between them. The CDR3 region is CASSVFMGPNYGYTF. The CDR3 nucleotides read TGTGCCAGCAGTGTTTTTATGGGGCCGAACTATGGCTACACCTTC.

The chain uses TRBV28 and TRBJ2-1, with 8 bases fitting TRBD1. CDR1 is MDHEN, CDR2 SYDVKM, per germline. This CDR3 comprises 17 residues. V shed 2 bases and J 4 bases; nucleotides not matched to a gene: 10. CDR3 region: CASSLTRGRFLYNEQFF. In nucleotides, the CDR3 is TGTGCCAGCAGTTTAACCAGGGGGCGGTTTCTGTACAATGAGCAGTTCTTC.

V gene TRBV23-1 combines with J gene TRBJ2-5; 7 bases fit TRBD1. TRBV23-1 is an ORF, with its function uncertain. V shed 0 bases and J 5 bases; nucleotides not matched to a gene: 6. The CDR3 covers 15 residues. Here the CDR3 DNA reads TGCGCCAGCAGTCAATCCGACAGGGCTGAGGAGACCCAGTACTTC. Translated, it gives CASSQSDRAEETQYF.

V gene TRBV25-1 combines with J gene TRBJ1-1; D gene ambiguous. The CDR3 loop spans 14 amino acids. V lost 5 bases and J lost 5, with 15 bases in between. Germline-derived CDR1 and CDR2 are MGHDK and SYGVNS. CDR3 residues: CASSYWGEGTEAFF. CDR3 coding DNA: TGTGCCAGCAGTTATTGGGGAGAGGGTACTGAAGCTTTCTTT.

The chain uses TRBV2 and TRBJ2-1; 8 bases are a match to TRBD2. The germline gives CDR1 SNHLY, CDR2 FYNNEI. This CDR3 spans 15 amino acids. V lost 0 bases, J lost 7 bases, and 5 bases stayed unmatched. The CDR3 DNA follows: TGTGCCAGCAGTGAAGCTCCGGGGGGGCTAAATGAGCAGTTCTTC. Translation: CASSEAPGGLNEQFF. Full variable domain (missing parts from reference TRBV2 and TRBJ2-1): EPEVTQTPSHQVTQMGQEVILRCVPISNHLYFYWYRQILGQKVEFLVSFYNNEISEKSEIFDDQFSVERPDGSNFTLKIRSTKLEDSAMYFCASSEAPGGLNEQFFGPGTRLTVL.

This clone was seen a single time. The CDR3 region is CASSYSNQGAGELFF. CDR3 sequence (DNA): TGTGCCAGCAGTTACTCAAACCAGGGGGCCGGGGAGCTGTTTTTT. The gene calls are TRBV6-5 and TRBJ2-2; 7 nucleotides match TRBD1. Germline loops: CDR1 MNHEY, CDR2 SVGAGI. The CDR3 consists of 15 residues. V shed 0 bases, J shed 6 bases, and the junction held 4 bases outside the gene matches.